This T cell receptor beta chain was retrieved from a study of cytomegalovirus exposure and HLA in healthy donors. Trimming removed 5 bases at V and 1 base at J, with 12 bases between. The CDR3 loop spans 14 amino acids. Germline-derived CDR1 and CDR2 are SGHAT and FQNNGV. The donors were healthy bone marrow donors. The PCR made use of 60 Vbeta and 13 Jbeta primers. Some clones are missing from TCRdb's copy, which holds only in-frame ones; the method was immunoSEQ multiplex PCR. Counted here are roughly 200,000 clones, approximately 82% occurring once; the ten biggest clones make up roughly 0.62%. J is TRBJ2-7 and V is TRBV11-2, with D possibly TRBD2 on 7 matching bases. The clonotype was recovered from a young man in good health and CMV-seronegative. Sequencing input: PBMCs. The CDR3 loop reads CASSGRGASYEQYF. DNA of the CDR3: TGTGCCAGCAGCGGTCGGGGGGCGTCCTACGAGCAGTACTTC.